This entry is about one TCR beta chain. The sample belongs to a study of monozygotic twins with inflammatory bowel disease. TCRdb reprocessed the 5' RACE reads, with one entry per CDR3 protein and no DNA. The listing records hundreds of thousands of distinct CDR3 sequences. The sample was blood. The TCR was taken from a human donor with ulcerative colitis or Crohn's disease, or a healthy co-twin of an affected twin (not recorded which).

CDR3 loop: CASSIQGMTYEQYF. The chain joins TRBV5-1 to TRBJ2-7; the TCRdb call, TRBD1, lacks DNA for checking. The CDR3 totals 14 residues. In germline, CDR1 is SGHRS, CDR2 YFSETQ.